The 25 T cell receptor beta chains below all came from one sample that was sequenced in a study of shared clonotypes between healthy human individuals (dated by TCRdb to 2020 to 2022). Receptor libraries were prepared by the immunoSEQ multiplex PCR assay. Sourced from immuneACCESS, this table was stored by TCRdb with only in-frame sequences that have V and J called. A share of the clones is absent; for the studies checked, an unresolved V gene accounts for under half, and the remainder has no known explanation. The sample contains roughly 2,500,000 clones, more than 85% of them found a single time. The top ten clonotypes cover 0.36% of the sample. Input material: naive CD4+ T cells from PBMCs. The cell subset or site label corresponds to: CD45RA+ positively selected. The receptors were gathered from a man aged 18 to 29 in good health. Some clones in this sample may be carry-over from other donors' samples.

This clone appeared once. Other DNA sequences in this sample translate to the same CDR3. The chain is built from TRBV5-1 and TRBJ2-5; 13 nucleotides agree with TRBD2. Trimming took 4 bases from V and 5 from J; bases not matched to a gene: 5. The CDR3 loop spans 15 amino acids. The germline gives CDR1 SGHRS, CDR2 YFSETQ. The CDR3 sequence: CASSLGLAGVETQYF. The CDR3 DNA follows: TGCGCCAGCAGCCTCGGACTAGCGGGAGTTGAGACCCAGTACTTC.

Regarding this clone: Mismatch with germline at one junction end may stem from a read error. The chain recombines TRBV6-5 with TRBJ2-7, with D uncertain. The CDR3 contains 9 residues. Germline CDR1 is MNHEY and CDR2 is SVGAGI. Here the CDR3 DNA reads TGTGCCAGCTGTTACGAGCAGTACTTC. It is translated as CASCYEQYF.

V usage is TRBV7-9 and J usage is TRBJ2-5, with a tentative D call TRBD2 (5 bases). Germline assignment: CDR1 SEHNR and CDR2 FQNEAQ (reference sequence). Trimming took off 5 bases at V and 5 bases at J, with 15 bases between the two ends. CDR3 length: 14 residues. The CDR3, as DNA: TGTGCCAGCAGCGACACAAGGAGAGGGGAGACCCAGTACTTC. It specifies CASSDTRRGETQYF.

This clone was recorded once. Other DNA variants within this sample encode the same CDR3. The chain recombines TRBV30 with TRBJ1-4; 8 bases are a match to TRBD1. Trimming took 2 bases from V and 8 from J; bases not matched to a gene: 7. Germline V lookup: CDR1 GTSNPN, CDR2 SVGIG (reference sequence). The CDR3 is 14 amino acids. The CDR3 loop is CAWSLTGGREKLFF. CDR3 DNA sequence: TGTGCCTGGAGTCTTACAGGGGGAAGGGAAAAACTGTTTTTT.

The chain employs TRBV7-2 and TRBJ1-4; 9 bases line up with TRBD1. V lost 2 bases and J lost 11; bases outside the gene matches: 6. The germline CDR1 and CDR2 sequences are SGHTA and FQGNSA. CDR3 size: 14 residues. CDR3 in DNA: TGTGCCAGCAGCTTATATGGGACAGGGACCAAACTGTTTTTT. Its protein product is CASSLYGTGTKLFF.

The V call is TRBV6-5, the J call TRBJ1-5, with D unresolved. CDR1 and CDR2 from the germline V gene are MNHEY and SVGAGI. The CDR3 length is 14 residues. Trimming removed 5 bases from V and 4 bases from J, with 12 bases in between. CDR3 residues: CASSPTQGNQPQHF. The CDR3 DNA reads as TGTGCCAGCAGTCCAACACAAGGGAATCAGCCCCAGCATTTT.

This rearrangement joins TRBV6-5 to TRBJ1-1, with D possibly TRBD1 on 5 matching bases. Germline V CDR1 and CDR2: MNHEY, SVGAGI. This CDR3 region has 14 residues. V dropped 7 bases and J dropped 11 bases, with 23 bases sitting between them. CDR3 DNA: TGTGCCAGCATGGCAGGCCAAAGTATAGGGGCGGCTTTCTTT. Protein sequence: CASMAGQSIGAAFF.

This clone was seen just once. J is TRBJ1-2 and V is TRBV5-6; TRBD1 matches 7 bases. Losses at the gene ends were 4 bases for V and 8 bases for J; bases not matched to a gene: 8. The CDR3 is 13 residues long. Germline V CDR1 and CDR2: SGHDT, YYEEEE. In nucleotides, the CDR3 is TGTGCCAGCAGCCCGGGCAGGGGGTTCGGCTACACCTTC. It encodes CASSPGRGFGYTF.

The chain joins TRBV6-6 to TRBJ1-5; possible D gene TRBD1, 5 bases. The V end lost 6 bases, the J end lost 4 bases, and 16 bases lay between the germline ends. Germline V gene lookup returns CDR1 MNHNY and CDR2 SVGAGI (reference sequence). The CDR3 contains 15 residues. The CDR3 nucleotides are TGTGCCAGCAGCCCGTCCCCGGGGGAGAATCAGCCCCAGCATTTT. It specifies CASSPSPGENQPQHF.

The chain combines TRBV5-6 with TRBJ2-3; D perhaps matches TRBD2 (6 bases). Trimming cost V 4 bases and J 4 bases, with 16 bases left between them. CDR1 is SGHDT and CDR2 is YYEEEE in the germline V gene. This CDR3 has 15 residues. CDR3 in amino acids: CASSPLGGAADTQYF. As DNA, the CDR3 is TGTGCCAGCAGCCCCCTCGGGGGAGCGGCAGATACGCAGTATTTT.

The chain has TRBV5-4 and TRBJ1-5, with a weak D call TRBD1 (5 bases). The CDR3 is 15 amino acids. The V and J ends lost 4 bases and 3 bases respectively, with 14 bases between them. CDR1 is SGHNT and CDR2 is YYREEE in the germline V gene (reference sequence). The CDR3 here is CASSAGTGPNQPQHF. The CDR3 coding sequence is TGTGCCAGCAGCGCCGGGACGGGACCCAATCAGCCCCAGCATTTT.

The gene calls are TRBV29-1 and TRBJ2-3, with TRBD1 identical over 7 bases. The germline V gene encodes CDR1 SQVTM and CDR2 ANQGSEA. V dropped 7 bases and J dropped 5; count of bases not matched to a gene: 9. This CDR3 contains 13 residues. The CDR3 DNA sequence: TGCAGCGCCTCACAGGGGAAGAGAGATACGCAGTATTTT. Translated, it gives CSASQGKRDTQYF.

This rearrangement joins TRBV7-2 to TRBJ2-7; the D gene is possibly TRBD1 (5 bases). The CDR3 length is 14 residues. Between the trimmed V and J ends, which lost 4 bases and 4 bases, there was a span of 14 bases. Germline-derived CDR1 and CDR2 are SGHTA and FQGNSA. Here the CDR3 DNA reads TGTGCCAGCAGCTCCTATATCCAGGGTTACGAGCAGTACTTC. This sequence encodes CASSSYIQGYEQYF.

This clone was seen just once. The V call is TRBV19, the J call TRBJ1-2, with a tentative D call TRBD1 (6 bases). V dropped 5 bases and J dropped 6 bases, with 10 bases sitting between them. CDR3 length: 12 residues. Per germline, CDR1 LNHDA and CDR2 SQIVND (reference sequence). As DNA, the CDR3 is TGTGCCAGTAGTCCTCACAGGGATGGCTACACCTTC. This sequence encodes CASSPHRDGYTF.

The chain links TRBV11-2 to TRBJ1-3; D is possibly TRBD1 (5 bases). CDR3 size: 16 residues. Germline CDR1 reads SGHAT; CDR2 reads FQNNGV. V was pared by 2 bases and J by 1 base, with 12 bases between. The DNA of the CDR3 is TGTGCCAGCAGCTTAATCAGGGTGAATTCTGGAAACACCATATATTTT. Protein: CASSLIRVNSGNTIYF.

As concerns this clone: Other DNA sequences of this sample code for an identical CDR3. The chain combines TRBV18 with TRBJ1-1; 7 bases align to TRBD1. Per germline, CDR1 KGHSH and CDR2 LQKENI. This CDR3 contains 14 residues. J was trimmed by 3 bases and V by 3 bases; bases with no gene match: 4. In DNA, the CDR3 is TGTGCCAGCTCACCCCTAACAGGGGACACTGAAGCTTTCTTT. Translation: CASSPLTGDTEAFF.

This sequence joins TRBV2 and TRBJ1-5; 7 positions agree with TRBD1. The V gene end was trimmed by 6 bases and the J gene end by 3 bases; junction bases not matched to a gene: 2. The CDR3 loop spans 13 amino acids. From germline, CDR1 is SNHLY and CDR2 FYNNEI. CDR3 in amino acids: CASRGQYNQPQHF. Here the CDR3 DNA reads TGTGCCAGCAGGGGACAGTACAATCAGCCCCAGCATTTT.

The count of this clone is one. The chain links TRBV5-1 to TRBJ2-7, with D perhaps matching TRBD2 (6 bases). Germline-derived CDR1 and CDR2 are SGHRS and YFSETQ. The CDR3 runs 13 residues. Trimming left V 4 bases short and J 9 bases short, with 17 bases between. CDR3 sequence: CASSHRDLPRQYF. The CDR3 nucleotides read TGCGCCAGCAGCCACCGGGACTTACCTCGGCAGTACTTC.

There are a few counts of this clone. V is TRBV4-1 and J is TRBJ2-3; a weak D match, TRBD2 (6 bases). V lost 1 base to trimming and J lost 2 bases, with 10 bases between them. Germline assignment: CDR1 MGHRA and CDR2 YSYEKL. The CDR3 runs 15 residues. The CDR3 nucleotides are TGCGCCAGCAGCCAAGGGAGGGGAAACACAGATACGCAGTATTTT. Translating it yields CASSQGRGNTDTQYF.

The rearrangement joins TRBV15 to TRBJ2-6; 9 nucleotides agree with TRBD1. The length of the CDR3 is 19 residues. Germline CDR1 LNHNV, CDR2 YYDKDF (reference sequence). V was clipped by 4 bases and J by 2 bases; unmatched bases: 12. The CDR3 DNA is TGTGCCACCAGCACGATCCCGGGACAGGGAAAGGCTGGGGCCAACGTCCTGACTTTC. Amino acid sequence: CATSTIPGQGKAGANVLTF.

CDR3: CASSLLRPDRGGDTQYF. CDR3 bases: TGCGCCAGCAGCCTTCTGCGACCAGACAGGGGAGGGGATACGCAGTATTTT. The genes are TRBV5-1 and TRBJ2-3, with a weak D call TRBD1 (8 bases). Germline V gene lookup returns CDR1 SGHRS and CDR2 YFSETQ. This CDR3 is 17 amino acids long. Trimming took off 4 bases at V and 6 bases at J, with 24 bases between the two ends.

This rearrangement joins TRBV5-1 to TRBJ2-2; no definite D call. CDR1 and CDR2 from the germline V gene are SGHRS and YFSETQ. Trimming took off 0 bases at V and 1 base at J, with 10 bases between the two ends. This CDR3 is 16 amino acids long. The CDR3 protein is CASSLELGQNTGELFF. The CDR3 DNA reads TGCGCCAGCAGCTTGGAGCTCGGCCAGAACACCGGGGAGCTGTTTTTT.

The genes are TRBV14 and TRBJ2-2, with D perhaps TRBD2 (6 bases). The CDR3 loop spans 16 amino acids. V shed 6 bases and J shed 3 bases, with 17 bases lying between them. Germline CDR1 SGHDN, CDR2 FVKESK. CDR3 bases: TGTGCCAGCAGAAACGGGAGCCCTTTCTACACCGGGGAGCTGTTTTTT. Translating it yields CASRNGSPFYTGELFF. The variable domain in full, with the rest retrieved from reference TRBV14 and TRBJ2-2, is EAGVTQFPSHSVIEKGQTVTLRCDPISGHDNLYWYRRVMGKEIKFLLHFVKESKQDESGMPNNRFLAERTGGTYSTLKVQPAELEDSGVYFCASRNGSPFYTGELFFGEGSRLTVL.

Here the CDR3 DNA reads TGCAGCGTTGCCTCTCACCAGATAAGGCAGGGGCCCACCGGGGAGCTGTTTTTT. Protein sequence: CSVASHQIRQGPTGELFF. The chain has TRBV29-1 and TRBJ2-2, with TRBD1 as a possible D gene (6 bases). CDR1 is SQVTM, CDR2 ANQGSEA, per germline. Trimming pared 4 bases from V and 4 bases from J, leaving 25 bases between. The CDR3 has 18 amino acids.

The gene calls are TRBV5-1 and TRBJ2-7; 9 nucleotides match TRBD2. The CDR3 covers 16 residues. V gave up 3 bases and J gave up 4 bases; unmatched junction bases: 11. Germline V gene data show CDR1 as SGHRS and CDR2 as YFSETQ. The CDR3 spells CASSSGGGRAVYEQYF. CDR3 nucleotides: TGCGCCAGCAGCTCGGGGGGCGGGAGGGCCGTATACGAGCAGTACTTC.